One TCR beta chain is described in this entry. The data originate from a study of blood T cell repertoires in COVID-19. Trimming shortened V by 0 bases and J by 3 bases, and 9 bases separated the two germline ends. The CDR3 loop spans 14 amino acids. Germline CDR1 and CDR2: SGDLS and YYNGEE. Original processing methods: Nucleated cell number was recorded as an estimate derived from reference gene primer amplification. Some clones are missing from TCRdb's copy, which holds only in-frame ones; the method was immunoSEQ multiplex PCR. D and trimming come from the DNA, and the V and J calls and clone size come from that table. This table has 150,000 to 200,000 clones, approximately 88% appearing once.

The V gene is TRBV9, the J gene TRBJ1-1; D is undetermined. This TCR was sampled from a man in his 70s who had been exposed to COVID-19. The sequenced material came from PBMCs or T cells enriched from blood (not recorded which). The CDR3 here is CASSVGAEDTEAFF. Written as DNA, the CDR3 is TGTGCCAGCAGCGTAGGGGCGGAGGACACTGAAGCTTTCTTT.